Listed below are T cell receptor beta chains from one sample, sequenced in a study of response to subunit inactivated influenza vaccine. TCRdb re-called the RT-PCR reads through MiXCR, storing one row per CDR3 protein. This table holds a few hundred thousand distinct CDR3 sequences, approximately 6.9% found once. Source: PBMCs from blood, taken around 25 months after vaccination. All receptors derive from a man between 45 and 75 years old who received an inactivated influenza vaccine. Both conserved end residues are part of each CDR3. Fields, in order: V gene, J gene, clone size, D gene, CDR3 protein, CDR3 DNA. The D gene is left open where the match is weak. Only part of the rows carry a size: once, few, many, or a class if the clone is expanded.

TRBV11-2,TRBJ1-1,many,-,CASSRNKLAFF,TGTGCCAGCAGCCGTAACAAGCTGGCTTTCTTT
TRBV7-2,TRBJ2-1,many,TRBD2,CASSLSTSGYNEQFF,TGTGCCAGCAGCTTGTCCACTAGCGGGTACAATGAGCAGTTCTTC
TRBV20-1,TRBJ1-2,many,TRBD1,CSARDRVSYGYTF,TGCAGTGCTAGGGACAGGGTTAGCTATGGCTACACCTTC
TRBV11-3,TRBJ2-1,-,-,CASSLGQINNEQFF,TGTGCCAGCAGCTTAGGACAGATTAACAATGAGCAGTTCTTC
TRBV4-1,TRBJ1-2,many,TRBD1,CASSQDPQGARGYTF,TGCGCCAGCAGCCAAGATCCACAGGGGGCGCGGGGCTACACCTTC
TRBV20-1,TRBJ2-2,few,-,CSVRHQGIDTGELFF,TGCAGTGTGAGGCACCAGGGGATAGACACCGGGGAGCTGTTTTTT
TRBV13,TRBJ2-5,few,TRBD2,CASSRLAGSQETQYF,TGTGCCAGCAGCCGACTAGCGGGTTCCCAAGAGACCCAGTACTTC
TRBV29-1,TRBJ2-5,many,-,CSVEDGPKLTQYF,TGCAGCGTTGAAGATGGGCCTAAGTTGACCCAGTACTTC
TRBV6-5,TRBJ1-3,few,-,CASSSRTVGNTIYF,TGTGCCAGCAGTTCCAGGACAGTAGGAAACACCATATATTTT
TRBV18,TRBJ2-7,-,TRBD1,CASSPRDRNTYEQYF,TGTGCCAGCTCACCTCGGGACAGAAATACCTACGAGCAGTACTTC
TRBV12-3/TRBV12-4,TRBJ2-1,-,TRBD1,CASSLVAQGAHEQFF,TGTGCCAGCAGTTTAGTAGCTCAGGGGGCGCATGAGCAGTTCTTC
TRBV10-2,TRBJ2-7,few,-,CASSESLHSYEQYF,TGCGCCAGCAGTGAGTCGTTGCACTCCTACGAGCAGTACTTC
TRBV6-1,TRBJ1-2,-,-,CASSELLCGYTF,TGTGCCAGCAGTGAACTGCTGTGTGGCTACACCTTC
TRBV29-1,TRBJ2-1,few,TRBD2,CSVEGTSGSYEQFF,TGCAGCGTTGAGGGGACTAGCGGGAGTTATGAGCAGTTCTTC
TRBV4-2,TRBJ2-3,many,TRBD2,CASSQGASGTRDTQYF,TGTGCCAGCAGCCAAGGGGCTAGCGGGACCCGTGATACGCAGTATTTT
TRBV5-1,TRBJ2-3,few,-,CASSGGSGSGTDTQYF,TGCGCCAGCAGCGGGGGGTCGGGGTCTGGTACAGATACGCAGTATTTT
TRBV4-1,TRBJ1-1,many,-,CASSPGGGRRAEAFF,TGCGCCAGCAGCCCGGGGGGAGGCAGGCGGGCTGAAGCTTTCTTT
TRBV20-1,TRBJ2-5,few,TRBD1,CSARGQGLETQYF,TGCAGTGCTAGGGGACAGGGGTTGGAGACCCAGTACTTC
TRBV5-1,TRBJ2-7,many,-,CASSLDYEQYF,TGTGCCAGCAGCTTAGACTACGAGCAGTACTTC
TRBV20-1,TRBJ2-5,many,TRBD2,CSALTSGETQYF,TGCAGTGCTCTGACTAGCGGAGAGACCCAGTACTTC
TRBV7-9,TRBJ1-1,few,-,CASSLQGKTEAFF,TGTGCCAGCAGCTTACAGGGGAAGACTGAAGCTTTCTTT
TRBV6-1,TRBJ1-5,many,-,CASSERGNQPQHF,TGTGCCAGCAGTGAAAGGGGGAATCAGCCCCAGCATTTT
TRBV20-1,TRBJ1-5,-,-,CSARDMGGNNQPQHF,TGCAGTGCTAGAGATATGGGAGGGAACAATCAGCCCCAGCATTTT
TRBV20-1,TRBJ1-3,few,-,CSARAGSSSGNTIYF,TGCAGTGCTAGAGCTGGCAGCAGCTCTGGAAACACCATATATTTT
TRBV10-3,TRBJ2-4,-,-,CAISEGEAVAKNIQYF,TGTGCCATCAGTGAGGGGGAAGCTGTAGCCAAAAACATTCAGTACTTC
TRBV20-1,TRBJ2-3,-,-,CSAIGSGDGTDTQYF,TGCAGTGCTATAGGGTCCGGGGACGGCACAGATACGCAGTATTTT
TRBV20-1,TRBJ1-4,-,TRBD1,CSAQGDEKLFF,TGCAGTGCACAGGGGGATGAAAAACTGTTTTTT
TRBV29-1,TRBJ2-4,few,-,CSVPILGVPYF,TGCAGCGTCCCAATTCTCGGGGTCCCGTACTTC
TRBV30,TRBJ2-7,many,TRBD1,CAWSVGTGAYEQYF,TGTGCCTGGAGTGTCGGGACAGGAGCCTACGAGCAGTACTTC
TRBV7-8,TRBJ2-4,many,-,CASSEGHQLAKNIQYF,TGTGCCAGCAGCGAGGGACACCAGCTAGCCAAAAACATTCAGTACTTC
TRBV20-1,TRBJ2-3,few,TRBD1,CSARADRVTTDTQYF,TGCAGTGCTAGGGCGGACAGGGTAACAACAGATACGCAGTATTTT
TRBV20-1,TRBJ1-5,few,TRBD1,CSANEGQFNQPQHF,TGCAGTGCTAATGAGGGACAGTTCAATCAGCCCCAGCATTTT
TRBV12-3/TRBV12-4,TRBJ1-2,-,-,CASSPLLGEVGYGYTF,TGTGCCAGCAGTCCCCTCTTGGGGGAAGTCGGCTATGGCTACACCTTC
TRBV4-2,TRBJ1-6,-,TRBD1,CASSTGVNSPLHF,TGTGCCAGCAGTACAGGGGTGAATTCACCCCTCCACTTT
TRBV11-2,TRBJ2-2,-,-,CASSFATTGELFF,TGTGCCAGCAGCTTCGCTACCACCGGGGAGCTGTTTTTT
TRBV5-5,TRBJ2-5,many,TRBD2,CASSLELAGGRETQYF,TGTGCCAGCAGCTTGGAACTAGCGGGGGGGCGGGAGACCCAGTACTTC
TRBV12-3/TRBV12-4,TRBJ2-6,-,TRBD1,CASCPGTGVSGANVLTF,TGTGCCAGCTGCCCCGGGACAGGCGTATCTGGGGCCAACGTCCTGACTTTC
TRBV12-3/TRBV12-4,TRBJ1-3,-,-,CASSWYIGNTIYF,TGTGCCAGCAGTTGGTACATTGGAAACACCATATATTTT
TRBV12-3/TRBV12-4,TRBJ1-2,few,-,CASTGGANYGYTF,TGTGCCAGCACCGGGGGAGCTAACTATGGCTACACCTTC
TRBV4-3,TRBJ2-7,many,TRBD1,CASSPDRGYEQYF,TGCGCCAGCAGCCCGGACAGGGGCTACGAGCAGTACTTC
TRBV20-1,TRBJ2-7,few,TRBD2,CSARDIAGGFYEQYF,TGCAGTGCTAGAGATATAGCGGGAGGTTTCTACGAGCAGTACTTC
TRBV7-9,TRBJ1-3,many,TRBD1,CASSPRTGFGNTIYF,TGTGCCAGCAGCCCCCGGACAGGGTTTGGAAACACCATATATTTT
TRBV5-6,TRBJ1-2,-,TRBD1,CASSGQGRANYGYTF,TGTGCCAGCAGCGGACAGGGGCGAGCTAACTATGGCTACACCTTC